This note documents a single TCR beta chain sequence. The data belong to a study of cytomegalovirus exposure and HLA in healthy donors. The V gene lost 0 bases and the J gene lost 3 bases, with 9 bases spanning the gap. The CDR3 has 15 amino acids. Germline V gene lookup returns CDR1 SGHDT and CDR2 YYEEEE. The PCR employed 60 Vbeta primers together with 13 Jbeta primers. TCRdb's table, derived via immunoSEQ multiplex PCR, lists solely in-frame clones and lacks some. The sample yields 100,000 to 150,000 clones, approximately 61% seen once. The sequenced sample was PBMCs. This TCR was sampled from a woman in her 40s in good health and CMV-seronegative. The V and J genes are TRBV5-6 and TRBJ1-4; no firm D call. CDR3 in amino acids: CASSLVAEANEKLFF. Here the CDR3 DNA reads TGTGCCAGCAGCTTGGTGGCAGAGGCTAATGAAAAACTGTTTTTT.